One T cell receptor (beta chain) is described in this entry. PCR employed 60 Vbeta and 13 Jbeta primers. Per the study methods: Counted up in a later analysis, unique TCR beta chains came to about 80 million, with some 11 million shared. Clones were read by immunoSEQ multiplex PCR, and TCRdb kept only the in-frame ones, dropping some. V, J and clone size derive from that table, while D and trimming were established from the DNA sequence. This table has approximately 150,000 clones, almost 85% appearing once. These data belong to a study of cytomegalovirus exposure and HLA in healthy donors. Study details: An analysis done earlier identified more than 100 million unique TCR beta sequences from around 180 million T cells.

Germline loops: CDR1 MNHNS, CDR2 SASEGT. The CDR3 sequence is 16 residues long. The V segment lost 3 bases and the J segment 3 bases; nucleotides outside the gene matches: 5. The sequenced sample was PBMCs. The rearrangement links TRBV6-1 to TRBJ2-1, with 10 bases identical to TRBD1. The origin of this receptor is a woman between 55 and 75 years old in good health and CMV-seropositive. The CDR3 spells CASSDSGTGVYNEQFF. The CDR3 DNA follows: TGTGCCAGCAGTGATTCCGGGACAGGGGTCTACAATGAGCAGTTCTTC.